The following is a T cell receptor beta chain sequence with its context. This entry is derived from a study of PD-L1 blockade in urothelial cancer. Across the study: Dosed intravenously at 1,200 mg every 3 weeks, atezolizumab was initiated by patients around 2014.

Method: immunoSEQ multiplex PCR; TCRdb's copy keeps in-frame clones and lacks some. Of tens of thousands of clones in the sample, 82% were seen once. The sample was PBMCs, taken around atezolizumab (anti-PD-L1) treatment. The TCR sequence derives from a man between 65 and 79 years old with urothelial cancer.

CDR3 coding DNA: TGTGCCAGTAGTACCCCCAGAGACAGCGATAGCACAGATACGCAGTATTTT. It yields the protein CASSTPRDSDSTDTQYF. V is TRBV19 and J is TRBJ2-3; maybe TRBD1 (5 bases). This CDR3 is 17 amino acids long. The V end was cut by 4 bases, the J end by 0 bases, with 17 bases between. The germline V gene encodes CDR1 LNHDA and CDR2 SQIVND (reference sequence). Supplemented by reference TRBV19 and TRBJ2-3, the full variable domain reads DGGITQSPKYLFRKEGQNVTLSCEQNLNHDAMYWYRQDPGQGLRLIYYSQIVNDFQKGDIAEGYSVSREKKESFPLTVTSAQKNPTAFYLCASSTPRDSDSTDTQYFGPGTRLTVL.